The 31 T cell receptor beta chains below come from one sample, sequenced in a study of blood T cell repertoires in COVID-19. The assay was immunoSEQ multiplex PCR, and TCRdb's table has in-frame clones only and misses some. In the table there are some 49,000 clones, 83% of which are singletons. What was sequenced was peripheral blood. The receptors shown here come from a human donor in a cohort sampled during active COVID-19.

This clone was detected only a few times. The CDR3 here is CASSLAAGNEQYF. CDR3 in DNA: TGTGCCAGCAGCTTAGCAGCGGGGAACGAGCAGTACTTC. This chain joins TRBV7-6 and TRBJ2-7; 7 bases are shared with TRBD2. Germline lookup yields CDR1 SGHVS and CDR2 FNYEAQ. Trimming at V came to 0 bases and at J to 5 bases, leaving 1 base not matched to a gene. The CDR3 covers 13 residues.

The rearrangement uses TRBV28 and TRBJ1-1; 7 bases are a match to TRBD1. The germline gives CDR1 MDHEN, CDR2 SYDVKM. J gave up 5 bases and V 4 bases, and 10 bases lay outside the gene matches. This CDR3 contains 15 residues. CDR3 loop: CASSSFRRGLTEAFF. In DNA form, the CDR3 reads TGTGCCAGCAGTTCCTTCCGGAGGGGGCTTACTGAAGCTTTCTTT.

CDR3 sequence reads: CASSLGRPNTEAFF. In nucleotides, the CDR3 is TGCGCCAGCAGCTTAGGGAGGCCTAACACTGAAGCTTTCTTT. This chain uses TRBV5-1 with TRBJ1-1; D ambiguous. Germline CDR1 is SGHRS and CDR2 is YFSETQ. The V and J ends lost 2 bases and 2 bases respectively, with 10 bases between them. The length of the CDR3 is 14 residues.

This chain links TRBV5-5 with TRBJ2-7, with D maybe TRBD2 (5 bases). Trimming left V 1 base short and J 3 bases short, with 5 bases between. The CDR3 is 12 amino acids. Germline V gives CDR1 SGHKS, CDR2 YYEKEE (reference sequence). CDR3 sequence: CASSLRGYEQYF. DNA for the CDR3: TGTGCCAGCAGCTTGCGGGGCTACGAGCAGTACTTC.

CDR3 nucleotide sequence: TGCGCCAGCAGCCGCAAGGGGACAGGGCTTGAGGAAAAACTGTTTTTT. Amino acids: CASSRKGTGLEEKLFF. The gene calls are TRBV4-1 and TRBJ1-4; 9 bases align to TRBD1. The CDR3 runs 16 residues. CDR1 is MGHRA and CDR2 is YSYEKL in the germline V gene. V trimming: 4 bases; J trimming: 8 bases; junction bases outside the gene matches: 11.

The V call is TRBV6-2 or TRBV6-3, the J call TRBJ2-5; no firm D call. The V and J ends lost 0 bases and 5 bases respectively, with 10 bases between them. Germline CDR1 is MNHEY and CDR2 is SVGEGT. This CDR3 spans 14 amino acids. The CDR3 region is CASSYSAGAETQYF. Here the CDR3 DNA reads TGTGCCAGCAGTTACTCGGCAGGTGCGGAGACCCAGTACTTC.

The chain recombines TRBV28 with TRBJ2-6, with D uncertain. The CDR3 is made up of 15 amino acids. The V end was cut by 8 bases, the J end by 1 base, with 12 bases between. CDR1 and CDR2 from the germline V gene are MDHEN and SYDVKM. The DNA of the CDR3 is TGTGCCAGCGGTGCACAGTCTTCTGGGGCCAACGTCCTGACTTTC. It translates to CASGAQSSGANVLTF.

The gene calls are TRBV6-1 and TRBJ1-5, with D perhaps TRBD1 (6 bases). The CDR3 runs to 14 residues. From germline, CDR1 is MNHNS and CDR2 SASEGT. Trimming left V 2 bases short and J 3 bases short, with 8 bases between. The CDR3, as DNA: TGTGCCAGCAGTGAAAACAGGGTCAATCAGCCCCAGCATTTT. Translation: CASSENRVNQPQHF.

The chain links TRBV5-1 to TRBJ2-1; 10 bases agree with TRBD2. This CDR3 spans 19 amino acids. From germline, CDR1 is SGHRS and CDR2 YFSETQ. V lost 4 bases to trimming and J lost 7 bases; unmatched junction nucleotides: 20. CDR3 protein: CASSPLTYMLAGVENEQFF. The CDR3 DNA reads TGCGCCAGCAGCCCACTAACTTACATGCTAGCGGGGGTCGAAAATGAGCAGTTCTTC. The full variable domain, rest sourced from reference TRBV5-1 and TRBJ2-1, is KAGVTQTPRYLIKTRGQQVTLSCSPISGHRSVSWYQQTPGQGLQFLFEYFSETQRNKGNFPGRFSGRQFSNSRSEMNVSTLELGDSALYLCASSPLTYMLAGVENEQFFGPGTRLTVL.

This chain links TRBV2 with TRBJ1-5, with 9 bases matching TRBD1. Germline CDR1 SNHLY, CDR2 FYNNEI. The CDR3 runs 15 residues. With 2 bases clipped from V and 6 bases from J, the junction kept 5 bases outside the gene matches. CDR3 in DNA: TGTGCCAGCAGTGAACGGGGACAGGGCCGTCAGCCCCAGCATTTT. It translates to CASSERGQGRQPQHF.

This clone appeared a single time. The genes are TRBV20-1 and TRBJ1-5; D unresolved. V was cut by 3 bases and J by 3 bases, with 6 bases left in between. CDR1 and CDR2 (germline): DFQATT, SNEGSKA (reference sequence). The CDR3 sequence is 12 residues long. DNA for the CDR3: TGCAGTGCTAGTTCTGTCAATCAGCCCCAGCATTTT. Protein sequence: CSASSVNQPQHF.

The rearrangement uses TRBV27 and TRBJ1-2; 7 bases map to TRBD1. CDR3 size: 12 residues. Trimming removed 2 bases from V and 6 bases from J; junction bases left unmatched: 0. From germline, CDR1 is MNHEY and CDR2 SMNVEV (reference sequence). This CDR3 is CASSLRGHGYTF. The CDR3 region has the DNA TGTGCCAGCAGTTTAAGGGGGCATGGCTACACCTTC.

Only one count was recorded for this clone. The chain is built from TRBV5-5 and TRBJ2-7, with D maybe TRBD2 (6 bases). Germline CDR1 and CDR2: SGHKS and YYEKEE (reference sequence). Trimming left V 5 bases short and J 6 bases short, with 15 bases between. The CDR3 contains 13 residues. In nucleotides, the CDR3 is TGTGCCAGCAGTCCCGGGACTGCAAGCGAGCAGTACTTC. Translation: CASSPGTASEQYF.

The V gene is TRBV12-3 or TRBV12-4, the J gene TRBJ1-2, with D possibly matching TRBD1 (6 bases). The CDR3 has 11 amino acids. V shed 7 bases and J shed 13 bases, with 16 bases lying between them. This CDR3 is CASTLRDKFTF. For the CDR3, the DNA is TGTGCCAGCACCCTCCGGGACAAGTTCACCTTC.

J is TRBJ2-7 and V is TRBV13; a weak D match, TRBD1 (5 bases). Germline V gene data show CDR1 as PRHDT and CDR2 as FYEKMQ (reference sequence). The CDR3 length is 15 residues. The germline V and J ends were trimmed by 2 bases and 0 bases, with 11 bases remaining between them. CDR3 nucleotide sequence: TGTGCCAGCAGCTTAACAGGCCAGAGCTCCTACGAGCAGTACTTC. As protein: CASSLTGQSSYEQYF.

The table lists this clone with a few counts. This chain links TRBV5-4 with TRBJ2-7; D perhaps matches TRBD1 (5 bases). Trimming stripped 0 bases from V and 3 bases from J, with 7 bases between. This CDR3 spans 13 amino acids. From germline, CDR1 is SGHNT and CDR2 YYREEE (reference sequence). This chain's CDR3 is CASSLDRSYEQYF. The DNA of the CDR3 is TGTGCCAGCAGCTTGGACAGGAGCTACGAGCAGTACTTC.

The rearrangement links TRBV4-3 to TRBJ2-2; D is ambiguous. CDR3 length equals 16 residues. Per germline, CDR1 LGHNA and CDR2 YSLEER. V dropped 4 bases and J dropped 6 bases, with 18 bases sitting between them. CDR3 nucleotide sequence: TGCGCCAGCAGCCCCGACCCCCCGAGGATCCCCGGGGAGCTGTTTTTT. This translates into CASSPDPPRIPGELFF.

V and J are TRBV5-1 and TRBJ2-5; D perhaps matches TRBD1 (5 bases). Germline values: CDR1 SGHRS, CDR2 YFSETQ. The CDR3 totals 14 residues. The V end lost 6 bases, the J end lost 5 bases, and 17 bases lay between the germline ends. The CDR3 nucleotides are TGCGCCAGCACAGGGCAGGTCGACGGCGAGACCCAGTACTTC. It encodes CASTGQVDGETQYF.

This clone was seen once. This chain connects TRBV10-2 to TRBJ1-2, with 7 positions matching TRBD1. J was trimmed by 4 bases and V by 2 bases; bases with no gene match: 13. The length of the CDR3 is 17 residues. Germline assignment: CDR1 WSHSY and CDR2 SAAADI. The CDR3 bases are TGCGCCAGCAGTGAGACCTATTCTCACCGGGACAGCTATGGCTACACCTTC. It specifies CASSETYSHRDSYGYTF.

This sequence joins TRBV18 and TRBJ1-5; D might be TRBD1 (5 bases). Trimming removed 2 bases from V and 2 bases from J, with 10 bases in between. The CDR3 length is 15 residues. Germline assignment: CDR1 KGHSH and CDR2 LQKENI. DNA of the CDR3: TGTGCCAGCTCACCAGGTTCGACAGGCAATCAGCCCCAGCATTTT. It codes for CASSPGSTGNQPQHF.

V usage is TRBV19 and J usage is TRBJ1-2, with a possible D match to TRBD1 (5 bases). Trimming left V 6 bases short and J 2 bases short, with 13 bases between. CDR1 and CDR2 from the germline V gene are LNHDA and SQIVND (reference sequence). CDR3 length: 14 amino acids. The CDR3 region has the DNA TGTGCCAGTAGCCCTATAGGGGTCAACTATGGCTACACCTTC. Translated: CASSPIGVNYGYTF.

This sequence joins TRBV11-2 and TRBJ2-2; unclear D gene. CDR3 length equals 15 residues. With 5 bases removed from V and 7 bases from J, the gap between germline ends came to 17 bases. Germline V gives CDR1 SGHAT, CDR2 FQNNGV. CDR3 amino acids: CASSANVGYNGELFF. CDR3 nucleotide sequence: TGTGCCAGCAGCGCAAATGTCGGGTATAACGGGGAGCTGTTTTTT.

The chain is built from TRBV5-6 and TRBJ1-2; 8 bases line up with TRBD1. From germline, CDR1 is SGHDT and CDR2 YYEEEE. CDR3 length: 13 residues. V lost 1 base, J lost 6 bases, and 2 bases stayed unmatched. CDR3 sequence reads: CASSLWTGNGYTF. The CDR3 coding sequence is TGTGCCAGCAGCTTGTGGACAGGGAATGGCTACACCTTC.

CDR3 region: CASSRGGGWGSIPHF. DNA of the CDR3: TGTGCCAGTAGTCGTGGGGGGGGTTGGGGCTCCATCCCGCATTTT. V is TRBV19 and J is TRBJ1-5; D may be TRBD1 (5 bases). Germline loops: CDR1 LNHDA, CDR2 SQIVND (reference sequence). V shed 5 bases and J shed 15 bases, with 26 bases lying between them. The CDR3 sequence is 15 residues long.

The chain couples TRBV6-6 to TRBJ2-7; D is perhaps TRBD2 (5 bases). CDR1 is MNHNY, CDR2 SVGAGI, per germline (reference sequence). The CDR3 consists of 12 residues. V lost 2 bases to trimming and J lost 7 bases, with 9 bases between them. The CDR3, as DNA: TGTGCCAGCAGTTACATACGGGAAGAGCAGTACTTC. Its protein is CASSYIREEQYF.

The genes are TRBV11-3 and TRBJ2-1, with 10 bases aligning to TRBD1. The ends lost 5 bases at V and 7 bases at J; junction bases unmatched: 5. CDR1 is SGHNT and CDR2 is YENEEA in the germline V gene. The CDR3 runs to 14 residues. CDR3 bases: TGTGCCAGCAGCAAGAGGACAGGGGGGAATGAGCAGTTCTTC. Its translation: CASSKRTGGNEQFF.

The J gene is TRBJ1-5, the V gene TRBV5-8; 9 nucleotides line up with TRBD1. After removal of 3 bases from V and 5 bases from J, the junction contained 0 bases not matched to a gene. Germline CDR1 SGHTS, CDR2 YDEGEE. The CDR3 is 13 residues long. The CDR3 region is CASSWDRDQPQHF. DNA of the CDR3: TGTGCCAGCAGCTGGGACAGGGATCAGCCCCAGCATTTT.

The rearrangement links TRBV4-3 to TRBJ1-2, with 7 nucleotides matching TRBD1. V dropped 0 bases and J dropped 4; count of bases not matched to a gene: 8. Germline assignment: CDR1 LGHNA and CDR2 YSLEER. This CDR3 has 16 amino acids. The CDR3 sequence: CASSQEDRVEGYGYTF. CDR3 DNA: TGCGCCAGCAGCCAAGAAGACAGGGTGGAGGGCTATGGCTACACCTTC.

The gene calls are TRBV19 and TRBJ1-5, with D perhaps matching TRBD1 (6 bases). The length of the CDR3 is 16 residues. V lost 6 bases to trimming and J lost 2 bases, with 17 bases between them. CDR1 and CDR2 (germline): LNHDA, SQIVND (reference sequence). In DNA form, the CDR3 reads TGTGCCAGTAGCGCTAAACAGGGTAGGGGCAATCAGCCCCAGCATTTT. This encodes CASSAKQGRGNQPQHF.

The V gene is TRBV6-6, the J gene TRBJ1-2; D might be TRBD1 (5 bases). Germline-derived CDR1 and CDR2 are MNHNY and SVGAGI (reference sequence). The germline V and J ends were trimmed by 6 bases and 8 bases, with 19 bases remaining between them. CDR3 size: 14 residues. The CDR3 DNA follows: TGTGCCAGCAGCCACCGGGGGGAGCCGATCGGCTACACCTTC. Its translation: CASSHRGEPIGYTF.

CDR3 sequence reads: CASSSQPSTGSQETQYF. As DNA, the CDR3 is TGCGCCAGCAGCTCGCAACCTTCGACAGGGTCCCAAGAGACCCAGTACTTC. This chain joins TRBV5-1 and TRBJ2-5; 7 bases fit TRBD1. Per the germline V gene, CDR1 is SGHRS and CDR2 is YFSETQ. J lost 1 base, V lost 3 bases, and 12 bases had no gene match. This CDR3 region has 17 residues.